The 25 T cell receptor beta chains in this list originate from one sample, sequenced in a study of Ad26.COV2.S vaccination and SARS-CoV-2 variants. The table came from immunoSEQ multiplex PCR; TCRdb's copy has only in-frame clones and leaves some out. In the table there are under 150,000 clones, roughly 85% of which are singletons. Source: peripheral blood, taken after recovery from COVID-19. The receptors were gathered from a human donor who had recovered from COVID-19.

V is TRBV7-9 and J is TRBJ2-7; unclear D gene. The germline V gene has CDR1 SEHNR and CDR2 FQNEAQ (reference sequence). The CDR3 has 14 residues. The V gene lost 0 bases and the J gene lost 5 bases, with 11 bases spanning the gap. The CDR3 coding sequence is TGTGCCAGCAGCTTAGCGACGGTCCACAACGAGCAGTACTTC. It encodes CASSLATVHNEQYF.

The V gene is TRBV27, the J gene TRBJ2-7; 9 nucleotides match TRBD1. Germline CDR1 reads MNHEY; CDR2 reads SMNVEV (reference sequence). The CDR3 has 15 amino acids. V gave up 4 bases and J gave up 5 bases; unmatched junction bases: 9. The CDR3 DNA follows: TGTGCCAGCAGTTATCAGGGACAGGGCTCGGACGAGCAGTACTTC. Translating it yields CASSYQGQGSDEQYF.

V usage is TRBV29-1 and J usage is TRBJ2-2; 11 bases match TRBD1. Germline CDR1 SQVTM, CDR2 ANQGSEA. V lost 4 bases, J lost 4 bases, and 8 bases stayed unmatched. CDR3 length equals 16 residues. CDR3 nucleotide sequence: TGCAGCGTTGGGCGTTTTGGGACAGGGGGCACCGGGGAGCTGTTTTTT. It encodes CSVGRFGTGGTGELFF.

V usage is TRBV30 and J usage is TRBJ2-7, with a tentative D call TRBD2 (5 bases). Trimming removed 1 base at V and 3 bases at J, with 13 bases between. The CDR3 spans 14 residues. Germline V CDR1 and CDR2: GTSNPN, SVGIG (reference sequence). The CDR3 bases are TGTGCCTGGAGTGACGAGGGTTCTGACTACGAGCAGTACTTC. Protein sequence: CAWSDEGSDYEQYF.

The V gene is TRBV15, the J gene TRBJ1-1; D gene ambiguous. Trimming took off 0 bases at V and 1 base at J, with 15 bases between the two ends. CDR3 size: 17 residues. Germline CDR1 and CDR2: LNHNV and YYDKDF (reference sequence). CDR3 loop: CATSRDKGSGRNTEAFF. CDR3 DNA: TGTGCCACCAGCAGAGATAAAGGGTCAGGAAGGAACACTGAAGCTTTCTTT.

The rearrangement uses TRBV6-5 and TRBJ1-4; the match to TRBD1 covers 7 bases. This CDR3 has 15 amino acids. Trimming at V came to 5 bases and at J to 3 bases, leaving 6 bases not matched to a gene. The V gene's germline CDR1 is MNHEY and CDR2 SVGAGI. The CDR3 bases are TGTGCCAGCAGTCGGCTCCAGGGGGCTAATGAAAAACTGTTTTTT. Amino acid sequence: CASSRLQGANEKLFF.

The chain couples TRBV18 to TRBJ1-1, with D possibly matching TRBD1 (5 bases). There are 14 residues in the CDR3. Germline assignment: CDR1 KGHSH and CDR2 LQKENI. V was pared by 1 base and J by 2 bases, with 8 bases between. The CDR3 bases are TGTGCCAGCTCACCACACCGGGACAACACTGAAGCTTTCTTT. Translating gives CASSPHRDNTEAFF.

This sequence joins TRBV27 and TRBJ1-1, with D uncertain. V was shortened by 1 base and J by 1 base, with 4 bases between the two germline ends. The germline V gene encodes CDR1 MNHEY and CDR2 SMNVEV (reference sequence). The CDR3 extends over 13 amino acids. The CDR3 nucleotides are TGTGCCAGCAGTTTATTCGGGAACACTGAAGCTTTCTTT. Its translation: CASSLFGNTEAFF.

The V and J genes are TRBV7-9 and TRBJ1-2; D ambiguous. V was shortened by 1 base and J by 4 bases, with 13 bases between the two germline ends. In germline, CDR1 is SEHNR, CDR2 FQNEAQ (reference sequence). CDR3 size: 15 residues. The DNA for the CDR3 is TGTGCCAGCAGCTTAGGCAGTTCGGTTATCTATGGCTACACCTTC. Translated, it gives CASSLGSSVIYGYTF.

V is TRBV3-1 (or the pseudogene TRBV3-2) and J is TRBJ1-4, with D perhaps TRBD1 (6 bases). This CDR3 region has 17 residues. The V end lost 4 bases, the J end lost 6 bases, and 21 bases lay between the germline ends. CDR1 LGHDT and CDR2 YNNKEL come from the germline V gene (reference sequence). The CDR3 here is CASSRTLQGGLDEKLFF. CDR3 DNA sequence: TGTGCCAGCAGCCGAACCTTACAGGGAGGGTTGGATGAAAAACTGTTTTTT.

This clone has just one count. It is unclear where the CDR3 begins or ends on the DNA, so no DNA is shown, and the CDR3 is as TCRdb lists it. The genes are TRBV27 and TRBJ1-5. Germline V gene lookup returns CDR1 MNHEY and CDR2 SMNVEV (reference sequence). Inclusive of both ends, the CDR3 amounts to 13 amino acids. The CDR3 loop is CASSSSAGQPQHF.

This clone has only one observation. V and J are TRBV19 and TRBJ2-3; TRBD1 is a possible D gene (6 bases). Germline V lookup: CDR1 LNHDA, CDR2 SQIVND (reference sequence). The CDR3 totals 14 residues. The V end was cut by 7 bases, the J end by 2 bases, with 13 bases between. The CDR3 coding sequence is TGTGCCAGTACCAGGGGTGCCACCACAGATACGCAGTATTTT. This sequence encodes CASTRGATTDTQYF.

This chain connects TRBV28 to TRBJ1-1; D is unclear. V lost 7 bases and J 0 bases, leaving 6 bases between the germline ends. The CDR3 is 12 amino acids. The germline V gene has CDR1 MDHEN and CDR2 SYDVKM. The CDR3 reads CASISMNTEAFF. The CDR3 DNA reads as TGTGCCAGCATCAGCATGAACACTGAAGCTTTCTTT.

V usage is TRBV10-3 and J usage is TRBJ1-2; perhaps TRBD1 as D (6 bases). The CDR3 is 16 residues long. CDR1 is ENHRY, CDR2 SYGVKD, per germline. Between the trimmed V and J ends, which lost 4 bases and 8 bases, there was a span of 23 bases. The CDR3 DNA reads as TGTGCCATCAGTGTCGCTCAGGAGGGGGGAGGCGGCGGCTACACCTTC. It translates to CAISVAQEGGGGGYTF.

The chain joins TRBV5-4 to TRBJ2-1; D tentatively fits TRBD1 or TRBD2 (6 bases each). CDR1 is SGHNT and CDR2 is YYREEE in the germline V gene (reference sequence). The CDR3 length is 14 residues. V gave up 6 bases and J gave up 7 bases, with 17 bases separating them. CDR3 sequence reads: CASTRGDQGNEQFF. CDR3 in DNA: TGTGCCAGCACCCGCGGGGACCAGGGGAATGAGCAGTTCTTC. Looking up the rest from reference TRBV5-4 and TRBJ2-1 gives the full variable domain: ETGVTQSPTHLIKTRGQQVTLRCSSQSGHNTVSWYQQALGQGPQFIFQYYREEENGRGNFPPRFSGLQFPNYSSELNVNALELDDSALYLCASTRGDQGNEQFFGPGTRLTVL.

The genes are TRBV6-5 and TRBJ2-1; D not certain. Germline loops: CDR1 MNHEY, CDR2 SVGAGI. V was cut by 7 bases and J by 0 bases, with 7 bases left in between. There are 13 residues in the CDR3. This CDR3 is CASTSDSYNEQFF. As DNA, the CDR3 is TGTGCCAGCACCAGCGACTCCTACAATGAGCAGTTCTTC.

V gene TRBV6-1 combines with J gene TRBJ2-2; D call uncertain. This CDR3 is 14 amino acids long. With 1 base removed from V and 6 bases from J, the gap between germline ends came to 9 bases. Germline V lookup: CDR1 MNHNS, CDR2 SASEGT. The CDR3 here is CASSEGVLAGELFF. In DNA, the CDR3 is TGTGCCAGCAGTGAAGGAGTACTCGCCGGGGAGCTGTTTTTT.

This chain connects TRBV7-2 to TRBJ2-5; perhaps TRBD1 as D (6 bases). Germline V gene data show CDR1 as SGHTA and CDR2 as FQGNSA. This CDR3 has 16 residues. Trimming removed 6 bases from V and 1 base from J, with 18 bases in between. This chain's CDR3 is CASSLTAQGGQETQYF. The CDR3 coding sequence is TGTGCCAGCAGTCTAACGGCCCAAGGGGGCCAAGAGACCCAGTACTTC.

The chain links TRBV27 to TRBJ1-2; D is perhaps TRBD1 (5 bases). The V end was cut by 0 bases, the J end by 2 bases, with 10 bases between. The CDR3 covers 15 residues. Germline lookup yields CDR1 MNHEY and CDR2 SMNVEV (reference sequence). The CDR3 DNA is TGTGCCAGCAGTTTATCCTTCCGGGGGAACTATGGCTACACCTTC. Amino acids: CASSLSFRGNYGYTF.

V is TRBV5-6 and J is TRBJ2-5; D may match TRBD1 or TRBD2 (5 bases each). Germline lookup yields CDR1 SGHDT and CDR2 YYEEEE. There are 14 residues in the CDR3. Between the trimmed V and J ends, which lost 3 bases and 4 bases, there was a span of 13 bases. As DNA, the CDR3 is TGTGCCAGCAGCTACACAGGCGCGGGAGAGACCCAGTACTTC. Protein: CASSYTGAGETQYF.

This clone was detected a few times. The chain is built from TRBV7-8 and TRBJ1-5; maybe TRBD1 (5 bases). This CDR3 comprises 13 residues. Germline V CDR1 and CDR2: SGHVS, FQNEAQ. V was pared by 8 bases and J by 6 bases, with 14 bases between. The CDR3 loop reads CASSGGGSQPQHF. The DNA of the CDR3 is TGTGCCAGCTCCGGGGGTGGCAGTCAGCCCCAGCATTTT. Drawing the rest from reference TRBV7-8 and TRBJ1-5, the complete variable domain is GAGVSQSPRYKVAKRGQDVALRCDPISGHVSLFWYQQALGQGPEFLTYFQNEAQLDKSGLPSDRFFAERPEGSVSTLKIQRTQQEDSAVYLCASSGGGSQPQHFGDGTRLSIL.

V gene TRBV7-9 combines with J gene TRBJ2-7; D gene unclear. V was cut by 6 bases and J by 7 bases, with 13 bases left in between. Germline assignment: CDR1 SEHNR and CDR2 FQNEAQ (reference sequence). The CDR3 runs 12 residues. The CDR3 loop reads CASSFRAREQYF. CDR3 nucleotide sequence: TGTGCCAGCAGTTTCCGGGCGCGGGAGCAGTACTTC.

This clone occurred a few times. The CDR3 region has the DNA TGTGCCAGCAGCGTATGGGACGGGGGCTACGAGCAGTACTTC. Its translation is CASSVWDGGYEQYF. This rearrangement joins TRBV9 to TRBJ2-7; TRBD2 is a possible D gene (6 bases). With 1 base removed from V and 3 bases from J, the gap between germline ends came to 11 bases. CDR3 length equals 14 residues. In germline, CDR1 is SGDLS, CDR2 YYNGEE.

This CDR3 is CAWSRGNYEQYF. The CDR3 DNA reads TGTGCCTGGAGTCGGGGGAACTACGAGCAGTACTTC. The chain joins TRBV30 to TRBJ2-7; tentatively, D is TRBD2 (6 bases). The CDR3 consists of 12 residues. The germline CDR1 and CDR2 sequences are GTSNPN and SVGIG (reference sequence). The V gene lost 2 bases and the J gene lost 3 bases, with 8 bases spanning the gap.

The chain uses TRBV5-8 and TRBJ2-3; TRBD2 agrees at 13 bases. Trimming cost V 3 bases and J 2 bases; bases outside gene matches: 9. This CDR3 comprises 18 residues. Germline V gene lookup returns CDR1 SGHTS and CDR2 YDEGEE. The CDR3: CASSSTSGGLVFTDTQYF. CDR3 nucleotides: TGTGCCAGCAGCTCGACTAGCGGGGGGCTGGTCTTCACAGATACGCAGTATTTT.